In this sample, the clone carrying this T cell receptor beta chain turned up many times. Antigen specificity is unknown. The data were obtained in a study of tumor and adjacent non-tumor tissue in lung cancer. Whole-study context: The patients, 10 to 11 men and about five women, were about 31 to 80 with stage I to III disease.

The template was RNA from unsorted bulk tissue. Three rounds of nested PCR, following a modified ARM-PCR protocol, produced the TCRbeta library. TCRdb redid the calling of the multiplex PCR reads with MiXCR, one entry per CDR3 protein. Of about 80,000 distinct CDR3 sequences in the sample, around 70% were seen once. Points from the study as a whole: Tumor tissue had significantly higher TCR diversity than normal lung.

With 4 bases clipped from V and 6 bases from J, the junction kept 9 bases outside the gene matches. CDR1 is SGHRS, CDR2 YFSETQ, per germline. The CDR3 is 15 residues long. Sequencing was done on a sample of lung tumor tissue. This chain joins TRBV5-1 and TRBJ2-3; 9 bases map to TRBD1. The receptor comes from a woman in her seventies with non-small cell lung cancer. Here the CDR3 reads CASSASGQGFDTQYF. The DNA for the CDR3 is TGCGCCAGCAGCGCATCGGGACAGGGTTTCGATACGCAGTATTTT.